This entry is about one T cell receptor (beta chain). The entry originates in a study of blood T cell repertoires in COVID-19. Whole-study context: Whether acute or convalescent, the COVID-19 samples came from the United States, Italy and Spain. The analysed material was cDNA or gDNA that came from T cells, B-cell-depleted T cells, or PBMCs.

In the source study's methods: Estimation of nucleated cell counts was performed using reference gene primer amplification. Assay used: immunoSEQ multiplex PCR; TCRdb lists only in-frame clones, some missing. That table supplies the V and J calls and clone size; D and trimming were determined from the DNA. The repertoire has fewer than 250,000 clones, approximately 84% of them found once; the top ten carry approximately 8.1%. Unmatched junction bases numbered 3, after V lost 3 bases and J lost 5 bases. The length of the CDR3 is 16 residues. Germline V gene lookup returns CDR1 KGHDR and CDR2 SFDVKD. This rearrangement joins TRBV24-1 to TRBJ1-4; 12 bases agree with TRBD1. The sample was peripheral blood. The receptor's source is a woman aged 45-59 years with active or convalescent COVID-19. The CDR3 nucleotides are TGTGCCACCAGTGATCCTGGGACAGGGGGCAATGAAAAACTGTTTTTT. This translates into CATSDPGTGGNEKLFF.